This is a list of T cell receptor beta chains from one sample in a study of neoadjuvant anti-PD-1 for oral cavity cancer. Sequencing was performed with immunoSEQ multiplex PCR; in TCRdb, only in-frame clones are kept and a portion is missing. The table lists some 10,000 clones, roughly 61% of them singletons. The specimen comprised tumor tissue, sampled after nivolumab (anti-PD-1) treatment. The receptors shown here come from a person between 40 and 79 years old with oral cavity squamous cell carcinoma. CDR3s leave out the opening cysteine and the closing phenylalanine or tryptophan. Expanded clones get a size class; other rows say once, few or many, or leave the size out.

clone_size: few
v_call: TRBV13
j_call: TRBJ2-1
cdr3_aa: ASSLGGGGYNEQF

clone_size: NA
v_call: TRBV5-1
j_call: TRBJ2-7
cdr3_aa: ASSLTIGTLYEQY

clone_size: NA
v_call: TRBV7-9
j_call: TRBJ1-5
cdr3_aa: ASSLGGYSNQPQH

clone_size: NA
v_call: TRBV10-2
j_call: TRBJ1-1
cdr3_aa: ASSERQGHGMNTEAF

clone_size: NA
v_call: TRBV7-2
j_call: TRBJ1-4
cdr3_aa: ASSFRRGGGEKLF

clone_size: NA
v_call: TRBV19
j_call: TRBJ2-3
cdr3_aa: ASPPPLAGVKDTQY

clone_size: NA
v_call: TRBV7-9
j_call: TRBJ1-2
cdr3_aa: ASSLGGGANYGYT

clone_size: NA
v_call: TRBV5-6
j_call: TRBJ1-2
cdr3_aa: ASSLPQGTYGYT

clone_size: NA
v_call: TRBV27
j_call: TRBJ1-2
cdr3_aa: ASSGQGAYYGYT

clone_size: once
v_call: TRBV20-1
j_call: TRBJ2-1
cdr3_aa: SAGLYNEQF

clone_size: large
v_call: TRBV28
j_call: TRBJ1-2
cdr3_aa: ASSSNVYGYT

clone_size: NA
v_call: TRBV5-6
j_call: TRBJ1-6
cdr3_aa: ASSSYRGYNSPLH

clone_size: few
v_call: TRBV6-6
j_call: TRBJ1-1
cdr3_aa: ASRPGQNTEAF

clone_size: NA
v_call: TRBV11-2
j_call: TRBJ2-3
cdr3_aa: ASSYGLRTDTQY

clone_size: NA
v_call: TRBV4-1
j_call: TRBJ2-1
cdr3_aa: ASSQVASGSEISYNEQF

clone_size: few
v_call: TRBV5-6
j_call: TRBJ2-7
cdr3_aa: ASSSLMKAEQY

clone_size: NA
v_call: TRBV19
j_call: TRBJ2-2
cdr3_aa: ASSVETGYGGELF

clone_size: few
v_call: TRBV14
j_call: TRBJ2-2
cdr3_aa: ASSRAGGPGNTGELF

clone_size: NA
v_call: TRBV15
j_call: TRBJ2-1
cdr3_aa: ATSGLAVTEQF

clone_size: NA
v_call: TRBV5-5
j_call: TRBJ2-5
cdr3_aa: ASSLYRGQQETQY

clone_size: few
v_call: TRBV11-2
j_call: TRBJ2-7
cdr3_aa: ASSLDVGGYVYEQY

clone_size: NA
v_call: TRBV7-9
j_call: TRBJ1-1
cdr3_aa: ASSLTPNLGGTEAF

clone_size: NA
v_call: TRBV21-1
j_call: TRBJ1-6
cdr3_aa: ASSRRQGKRHNSPLH

clone_size: NA
v_call: TRBV30
j_call: TRBJ2-5
cdr3_aa: AWSKREKETQY

clone_size: NA
v_call: TRBV6-1
j_call: TRBJ1-6
cdr3_aa: ASSGDRGITYNSPLH

clone_size: NA
v_call: TRBV6-5
j_call: TRBJ1-5
cdr3_aa: ASGAGGSGNQPQH

clone_size: few
v_call: TRBV10-2
j_call: TRBJ2-3
cdr3_aa: ASTPRAFRTDTQY

clone_size: NA
v_call: TRBV5-1
j_call: TRBJ2-2
cdr3_aa: ASSSGLALTGELF

clone_size: NA
v_call: TRBV10-3
j_call: TRBJ1-2
cdr3_aa: ASGGEDRGLGGGYT

clone_size: NA
v_call: TRBV5-4
j_call: TRBJ2-1
cdr3_aa: ASSPTASYNEQF

clone_size: few
v_call: TRBV7-9
j_call: TRBJ1-3
cdr3_aa: ASSRQGFSGNTIY

clone_size: NA
v_call: TRBV12-5
j_call: TRBJ2-3
cdr3_aa: ASGPGLAGIDTQY

clone_size: NA
v_call: TRBV9
j_call: TRBJ2-5
cdr3_aa: ASSVGPDNQETQY

clone_size: few
v_call: TRBV20-1
j_call: TRBJ2-3
cdr3_aa: SAIEINTQY

clone_size: NA
v_call: TRBV19
j_call: TRBJ2-1
cdr3_aa: ASSPTGSSYNEQF

clone_size: NA
v_call: TRBV2
j_call: TRBJ2-1
cdr3_aa: ASSLQRSSYNEQF

clone_size: NA
v_call: TRBV5-1
j_call: TRBJ2-7
cdr3_aa: ASSLARGFYEQY

clone_size: few
v_call: TRBV18
j_call: TRBJ1-2
cdr3_aa: ASSPNYRVYGYT